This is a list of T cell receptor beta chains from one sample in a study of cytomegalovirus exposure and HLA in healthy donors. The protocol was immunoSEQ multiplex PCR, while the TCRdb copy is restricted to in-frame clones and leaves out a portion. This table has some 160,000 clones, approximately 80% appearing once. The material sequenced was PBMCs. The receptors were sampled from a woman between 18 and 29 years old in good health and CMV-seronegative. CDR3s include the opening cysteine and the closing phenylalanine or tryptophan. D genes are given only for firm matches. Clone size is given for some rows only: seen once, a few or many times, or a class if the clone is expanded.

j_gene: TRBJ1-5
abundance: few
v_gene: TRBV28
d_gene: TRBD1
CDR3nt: TGTGCCAGCAGTTATGGACAGGCTAGCAATCAGCCCCAGCATTTT
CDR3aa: CASSYGQASNQPQHF

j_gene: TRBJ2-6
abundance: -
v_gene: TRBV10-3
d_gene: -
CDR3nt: TGTGCCATCAGTGACTACAATGCTGGGGCCAACGGCCTGACTTTC
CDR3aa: CAISDYNAGANGLTF

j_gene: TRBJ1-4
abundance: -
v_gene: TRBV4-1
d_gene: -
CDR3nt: TGCGCCAGCAGCCAAGTGGCAGGGAATGAAAAACTGTTTTTT
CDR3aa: CASSQVAGNEKLFF

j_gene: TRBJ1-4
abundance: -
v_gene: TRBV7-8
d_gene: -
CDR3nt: TGTGCCAGCAGCGGTAGGGACTTTTATGAAAAACTGTTTTTT
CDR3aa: CASSGRDFYEKLFF

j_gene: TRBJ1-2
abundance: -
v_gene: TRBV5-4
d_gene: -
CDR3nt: TGTGCCAGCAGCTTGGACAGAACTAACTATGGCTACACCTTC
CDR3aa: CASSLDRTNYGYTF

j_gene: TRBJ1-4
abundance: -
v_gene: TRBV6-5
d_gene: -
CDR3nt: TGTGCCAGCCTTGAAGTGGGGGCGCGTGAAAAACTGTTTTTT
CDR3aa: CASLEVGAREKLFF

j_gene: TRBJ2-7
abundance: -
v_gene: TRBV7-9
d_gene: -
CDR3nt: TGTGCCAGCAGCTTAGCTTCCGGGACACCCACGCAGAAGTTC
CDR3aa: CASSLASGTPTQKF

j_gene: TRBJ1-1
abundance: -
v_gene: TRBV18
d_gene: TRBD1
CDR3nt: TGTGCCAGCTCACCACCGGGAACAGGGGCGAACACTGAAGCTTTCTTT
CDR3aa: CASSPPGTGANTEAFF

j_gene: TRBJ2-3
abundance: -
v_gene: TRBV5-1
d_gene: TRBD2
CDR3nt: TGCGCCAGCAGTTTCTCTAAGACTAGCGGGGGACTTCTACGCACAGATACGCAGTATTTT
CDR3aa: CASSFSKTSGGLLRTDTQYF

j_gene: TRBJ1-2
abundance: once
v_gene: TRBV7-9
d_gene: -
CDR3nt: TGTGCCAGCAGCCACTGGACAGCCCTTACTAACTATGGCTACACCTTC
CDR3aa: CASSHWTALTNYGYTF

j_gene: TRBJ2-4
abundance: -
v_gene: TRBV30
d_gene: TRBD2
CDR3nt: TGTGCCTGGAGTCCAGGGACGGTCCGCGGGAGTCAGTACTTC
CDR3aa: CAWSPGTVRGSQYF

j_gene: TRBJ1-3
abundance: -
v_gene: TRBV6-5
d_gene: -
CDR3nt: TGTGCCAGCAGTTATGGGCAGGGTGGAAACACCATATATTTT
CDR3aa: CASSYGQGGNTIYF

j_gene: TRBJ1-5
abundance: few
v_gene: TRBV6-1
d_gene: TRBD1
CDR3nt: TGTGCCAGCAGTGAATTTGGGACAGGCAATCAGCCCCAGCATTTT
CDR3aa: CASSEFGTGNQPQHF

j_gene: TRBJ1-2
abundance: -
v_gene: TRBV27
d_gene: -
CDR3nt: TGTGCCAGCAGTTTATCGGGCAGGGCAGGGGGCTACACCTTC
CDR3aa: CASSLSGRAGGYTF

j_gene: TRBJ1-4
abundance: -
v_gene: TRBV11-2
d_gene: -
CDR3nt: TGTGCCAGCAGCTTAGACTCAACTAATGAAAAACTGTTTTTT
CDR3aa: CASSLDSTNEKLFF

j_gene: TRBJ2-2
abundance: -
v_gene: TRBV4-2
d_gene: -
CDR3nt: TGTGCCAGCAGCCAAGACAGGGTTAGGACCGGGGAGCTGTTTTTT
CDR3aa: CASSQDRVRTGELFF

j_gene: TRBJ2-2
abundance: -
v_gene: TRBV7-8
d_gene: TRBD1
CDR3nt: TGTGCCAGCAGCTTCCCGGACAGGGGGTATGCCGGGGAGCTGTTTTTT
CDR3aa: CASSFPDRGYAGELFF

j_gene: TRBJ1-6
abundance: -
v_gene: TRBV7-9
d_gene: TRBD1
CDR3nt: TGTGCCAGCAGCCCGGGACAGGGGACACCCCTCCACTTT
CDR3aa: CASSPGQGTPLHF

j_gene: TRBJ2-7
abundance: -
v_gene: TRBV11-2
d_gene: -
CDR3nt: TGTGCCAGCAGCTTCCGGACTGGGTTTGACTACGAGCAGTACTTC
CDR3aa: CASSFRTGFDYEQYF

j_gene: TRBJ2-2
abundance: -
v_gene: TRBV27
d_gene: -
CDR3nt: TGTGCCAGCAGTTTTCCGAGGGGGTCCTCGAACACCGGGGAGCTGTTTTTT
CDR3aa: CASSFPRGSSNTGELFF

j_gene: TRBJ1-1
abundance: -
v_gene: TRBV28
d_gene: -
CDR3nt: TGTGCCAGCAGTCCCCCACCCGGGAACACTGAAGCTTTCTTT
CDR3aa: CASSPPPGNTEAFF

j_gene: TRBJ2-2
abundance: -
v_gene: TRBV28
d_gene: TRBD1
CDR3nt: TGTGCCAGCAGCACGGACAGGGTAATCACCGGGGAGCTGTTTTTT
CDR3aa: CASSTDRVITGELFF

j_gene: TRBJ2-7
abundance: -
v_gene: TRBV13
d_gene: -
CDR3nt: TGTGCCAGCAGCGGACCCCGGGGTATCTACGAGCAGTACTTC
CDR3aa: CASSGPRGIYEQYF